The TCR beta chain described here comes from a study of blood T cell repertoires in COVID-19. Study information: Samples came from the United States, Italy and Spain, spanning acute and convalescent COVID-19. The analysed material was cDNA or gDNA that came from T cells, B-cell-depleted T cells, or PBMCs.

The CDR3 has 14 amino acids. V lost 3 bases to trimming and J lost 2 bases, with 10 bases between them. CDR1 KGHSH and CDR2 LQKENI come from the germline V gene. The data were produced by immunoSEQ multiplex PCR, yet TCRdb's version contains in-frame clones alone and is incomplete. This sample has about 480,000 clones, with nearly 90% found just once. J is TRBJ2-5 and V is TRBV18; D is unclear. Sequences were obtained from PBMCs or T cells enriched from blood (not recorded which). This TCR derives from a woman aged 18 to 35 with acute COVID-19. CDR3 coding DNA: TGTGCCAGCTCACCCCCCACGGGTCAAGAGACCCAGTACTTC. It yields the protein CASSPPTGQETQYF. Based on the CDR3 plus reference TRBV18 and TRBJ2-5, the full variable domain is NAGVMQNPRHLVRRRGQEARLRCSPMKGHSHVYWYRQLPEEGLKFMVYLQKENIIDESGMPKERFSAEFPKEGPSILRIQQVVRGDSAAYFCASSPPTGQETQYFGPGTRLLVL.